This T cell receptor (beta chain) derives from a study of immunodeficiency (dated by TCRdb to between 2018 and 2021). Context from the whole study: To search for oligoclonality and VDJ recombination defects, the researchers carried out a repertoire analysis. The research as a whole found: V-J pairing and productive entropy in CD4+ T cells appeared similar in patients and controls. Severe oligoclonality, judged by top-100 and total clonotype frequencies, was seen in patient CD8+ but not CD4+ T cells. In the entropy comparisons of patients versus healthy controls, patients were shown as n=3 (open circles), and an effect on thymic development was only suggested as possible.

Reading the germline V gene (reference sequence) gives CDR1 LNHDA and CDR2 SQIVND. From its cysteine to its phenylalanine, the CDR3 spans 15 amino acids. Of all the DNA, just the CDR3 is kept, 45 bases in frame from base 1. Trimming accounts for 7 bases at V and 15 bases at J, while the number of junction bases matched to no gene is 13. Patients had fewer naive CD4 and especially CD8 T cells, with expanded effector memory subpopulations. Before TCR sequencing, CD3+CD4+ T cells were sorted out of fresh PBMCs. Note on this clone: The clone's antigen remains unknown. Base qualities were left out, and no much larger clone turns up one base away.

Genomic DNA was extracted with the QIAamp DNA Blood Mini Kit and sent for immunoSEQ repertoire analysis. A standard quantity of genomic DNA template was used for amplification of CDR3 regions by multiplex PCR. An Illumina platform was used to sequence the PCR products. On the study's bioinformatics: Alignment of sequences was done against a reference, and the V, D and J gene definitions came from IMGT. To get rid of PCR and sequencing errors, closely related sequences were merged using a nearest-neighbor clustering algorithm. V, D and J usage was examined in productive unique and total sequences using ImmunoSEQ Analyzer tools along with R version 3.6.1. Entries here come from immuneACCESS through TCRdb and include only in-frame sequences with V and J called. Some clones fail to appear in such tables; in the studies checked, an unresolved V gene covers under half of the shortfall, and the cause of the remainder is unknown. V, J and clone size are those of that table, while D and trimming were read from the DNA. Here the sample has approximately 2,500 clones; around nine tenths occur a single time. Just under 20% of the sample is held by the ten biggest clonotypes.

The sequence was collected from a woman aged 18-29 years with POLD1 deficiency. Sequencing used CD4+ T cells from blood. The chain is assembled from TRBV19 and TRBJ2-1, with 15 bases in between that match TRBD2. The CDR3 corresponds to CASNGLAGGPGGWFF. The nucleotide sequence is TGTGCCAGTAACGGACTAGCGGGAGGGCCTGGGGGGTGGTTCTTC.